These 10 T cell receptor beta chains were all obtained from the same sample, sequenced in a study of tumor-infiltrating lymphocytes in primary liver carcinoma. The study extracted blood RNA from unsorted whole blood and also extracted germline DNA. From roughly 500 ng total RNA, TCR beta cDNA was generated with a primer in the constant region. What produced the TCR beta libraries was three nested multiplex PCR rounds using slightly modified ARM-PCR. TRBV1-TRBV30 forward and Cbeta reverse primers drove the first two approximately 10-cycle rounds. One entry per CDR3 protein, called by TCRdb with MiXCR from the multiplex PCR reads. The profile shows approximately 330,000 distinct CDR3 sequences, less than 70% of them singletons. What was sequenced was peripheral blood. These receptors were collected from a middle-aged man with primary liver carcinoma and hepatitis B virus infection.

Comments on this clonotype: A much more abundant neighbour one base away suggests this may be a read error. The rearrangement uses TRBV10-3 and TRBJ2-2; D gene uncertain. This CDR3 spans 12 amino acids. Germline loops: CDR1 ENHRY, CDR2 SYGVKD. The CDR3 spells CAFRSSGGELFF. The CDR3 DNA follows: TGTGCCTTCAGGAGTTCCGGGGGGGAGCTGTTTTTT.

Comments on this clonotype: An end of the junction differs from the germline gene, which may be a read error. The rearrangement uses TRBV4-1 and TRBJ2-2, with 9 bases aligning to TRBD1. Germline V gene lookup returns CDR1 MGHRA and CDR2 YSYEKL. The CDR3 has 17 residues. Here the CDR3 reads CASSQDQQGAQSGELFF. As DNA, the CDR3 is TGCGCCAGCAGTCAAGATCAACAGGGGGCCCAAAGCGGGGAGCTGTTTTTT.

As concerns this clonotype: Sequence at one end of the junction differs from germline and may be a read error. The chain combines TRBV11-1 with TRBJ1-2; D uncertain. Germline V lookup: CDR1 SGHAT, CDR2 FQDESV (reference sequence). The CDR3 covers 12 residues. The CDR3 DNA sequence: TGTACCTGCAGCTTTGAGGGAAATGGGTACACCTTC. It encodes CTCSFEGNGYTF. Full variable domain (outside the CDR3, taken from reference TRBV11-1 and TRBJ1-2): EAEVAQSPRYKITEKSQAVAFWCDPISGHATLYWYRQILGQGPELLVQFQDESVVDDSQLPKDRFSAERLKGVDSTLKIQPAELGDSAMYLCTCSFEGNGYTFGSGTRLTVV.

Comments on this clonotype: This may be a read error: a much more frequent sequence differs by one nucleotide. The chain recombines TRBV6-6 with TRBJ2-1; 7 positions agree with TRBD2. With 0 bases clipped from V and 3 bases from J, the junction kept 5 bases outside the gene matches. The CDR3 covers 16 residues. Germline values: CDR1 MNHNY, CDR2 SVGAGI (reference sequence). The CDR3 DNA reads as TGTGCCAGCAGTTACTCGATGGGAGGGTGCTACAATGAGCAGTTCTTC. Translating it yields CASSYSMGGCYNEQFF.

Comment on this clonotype: Given a much more abundant clone one base away, this may be a read error. V is TRBV10-3 and J is TRBJ1-6, with TRBD1 as a possible D gene (5 bases). Between the trimmed V and J ends, which lost 5 bases and 1 base, there was a span of 12 bases. Germline V CDR1 and CDR2: ENHRY, SYGVKD. The CDR3 contains 16 residues. Here the CDR3 DNA reads TGTGCCATCAGTACCAGGGTAGCATCCTATAATTCACCCCTCCACTTT. This codes for CAISTRVASYNSPLHF.

This clonotype was detected a few times. This rearrangement joins TRBV6-1 to TRBJ2-7; D is uncertain. CDR1 and CDR2 from the germline V gene are MNHNS and SASEGT. The CDR3 is 13 residues long. The ends were cut back, 5 bases at V and 1 base at J, with 9 bases in the middle. The CDR3 nucleotides are TGTGCCAGCAGTTGGGAACTTTCCTACGAGCAGTACTTC. Its translation is CASSWELSYEQYF.

Concerning this clonotype itself: A read error is possible here, since a much larger clone lies one base away. Since no conserved phenylalanine or tryptophan closes the CDR3, a read error is the likely cause. The CDR3 region is CASSLEGIDTQYS. The DNA of the CDR3 is TGTGCCAGCAGCTTAGAGGGGATAGATACGCAGTATTCT. V and J are TRBV11-1 and TRBJ2-3, with a weak D call TRBD1 (5 bases). With 1 base removed from V and 5 bases from J, the gap between germline ends came to 7 bases. This CDR3 comprises 13 residues. CDR1 is SGHAT, CDR2 FQDESV, per germline (reference sequence).

This clonotype was counted a few times. It may be a read error: a sequence one base away is much more abundant. The gene calls are TRBV4-3 and TRBJ2-1; TRBD2 matches at 13 bases. The CDR3 runs 16 residues. Germline V gene data show CDR1 as LGHNA and CDR2 as YSLEER. CDR3: CVSSQETSGRIGEQFF. CDR3 in DNA: TGCGTCAGCAGCCAAGAGACTAGCGGGAGGATCGGTGAGCAGTTCTTC.

On this clonotype: Possible read error: a much larger clone is one base away. The genes are TRBV4-1 and TRBJ2-7; tentative D call: TRBD2 (5 bases). Germline lookup yields CDR1 MGHRA and CDR2 YSYEKL. This CDR3 comprises 16 residues. The CDR3 DNA reads TGCGCCAGCAGCCGACGACTTGGAGCGGAAGCCTACGAGCGGTACTTC. This sequence encodes CASSRRLGAEAYERYF.

On this clonotype: Lacking the conserved final phenylalanine or tryptophan, this CDR3 likely reflects a read error. The gene calls are TRBV6-1 and TRBJ2-5; D is perhaps TRBD1 (6 bases). This CDR3 contains 13 residues. Germline V lookup: CDR1 MNHNS, CDR2 SASEGT. The CDR3 here is CDSSRTVQETQYL. For the CDR3, the DNA is TGTGACAGCAGCCGGACAGTTCAAGAGACCCAGTACCTC.